The 11 T cell receptor beta chains given below trace back to one sample, sequenced in a study of vaccination and CD4 T cells after COVID-19. These receptors are not linked to any known antigen. Sequencing of DNA taken from cultured CD4+ T cells relied on the Oncomine TCR Beta short-read assay. TCRdb processed the PCR reads anew with MiXCR; each CDR3 protein has one entry. Found here are over 14,000 distinct CDR3 sequences, 51% of them singletons; the top ten hold under 15%. Treatment in this sample: roughly ten-day PBMC culture with coronavirus spike peptide pools or control peptides (ViraFEST assay). Sequenced material: CD4+ T cells from blood, cultured in vitro. All receptors derive from a human donor who had recovered from COVID-19.

The CDR3 sequence: CASSLAGSGNTIYF. CDR3 nucleotide sequence: TGTGCCAGCAGCTTAGCAGGCTCTGGAAACACCATATATTTT. The chain joins TRBV7-9 to TRBJ1-3; the D is unclear. CDR3 length: 14 residues. CDR1 and CDR2 (germline): SEHNR, FQNEAQ (reference sequence). Trimming shortened V by 0 bases and J by 0 bases, and 3 bases separated the two germline ends.

The chain employs TRBV28 and TRBJ1-1; D gene unclear. The CDR3 consists of 11 residues. V dropped 6 bases and J dropped 1 base, with 3 bases sitting between them. Germline lookup yields CDR1 MDHEN and CDR2 SYDVKM. CDR3 nucleotides: TGTGCCAGCAGAACGAACACTGAAGCTTTCTTT. Amino acid sequence: CASRTNTEAFF.

As to this clonotype: Because the CDR3's place on the DNA is in doubt, the DNA is left out and the CDR3 is given as listed by TCRdb. The rearrangement joins TRBV7-5 to TRBJ2-5; the D call in the table, TRBD1, was not verified against the DNA. TRBV7-5 is a recognized pseudogene. Including both end residues, the CDR3 is 20 amino acids long. CDR3 amino acids: CISVPEAGAGQPGGQETQYF.

This sequence joins TRBV5-1 and TRBJ1-1; D unclear. The germline V and J ends were trimmed by 0 bases and 0 bases, with 6 bases remaining between them. The CDR3 contains 14 residues. Germline CDR1 and CDR2: SGHRS and YFSETQ. CDR3 nucleotides: TGCGCCAGCAGCTTGGAAGGGATGAACACTGAAGCTTTCTTT. It encodes CASSLEGMNTEAFF. Based on the CDR3 plus reference TRBV5-1 and TRBJ1-1, the full variable domain is KAGVTQTPRYLIKTRGQQVTLSCSPISGHRSVSWYQQTPGQGLQFLFEYFSETQRNKGNFPGRFSGRQFSNSRSEMNVSTLELGDSALYLCASSLEGMNTEAFFGQGTRLTVV.

The chain is built from TRBV15 and TRBJ1-6; 10 bases line up with TRBD1. Germline CDR1 is LNHNV and CDR2 is YYDKDF (reference sequence). V dropped 1 base and J dropped 9; count of bases not matched to a gene: 3. The CDR3 is 15 residues long. CDR3 nucleotide sequence: TGTGCCACCAGCAGAGTGGACAGGGGGTTTTCACCCCTCCACTTT. It is translated as CATSRVDRGFSPLHF. Variable domain in full (rest from reference TRBV15 and TRBJ1-6): DAMVIQNPRYQVTQFGKPVTLSCSQTLNHNVMYWYQQKSSQAPKLLFHYYDKDFNNEADTPDNFQSRRPNTSFCFLDIRSPGLGDTAMYLCATSRVDRGFSPLHFGNGTRLTVT.

A few counts support this clonotype. The chain uses TRBV5-4 and TRBJ2-7, with D possibly being TRBD2 (6 bases). Germline V gene lookup returns CDR1 SGHNT and CDR2 YYREEE (reference sequence). V lost 4 bases to trimming and J lost 0 bases, with 14 bases between them. The CDR3 contains 15 residues. CDR3 DNA sequence: TGTGCCAGCAGCCCAACAAGGGGACTCTCCTACGAGCAGTACTTC. Amino acids: CASSPTRGLSYEQYF.

The CDR3 DNA reads as TGTGCCATCAGAAGAGCGATCCAAGAGACCCAGTACTTC. As protein: CAIRRAIQETQYF. The chain links TRBV10-3 to TRBJ2-5; D unresolved. This CDR3 region has 13 residues. The germline V and J ends were trimmed by 6 bases and 1 base, with 9 bases remaining between them. From germline, CDR1 is ENHRY and CDR2 SYGVKD.

This clonotype showed up just a few times. The V gene is TRBV20-1, the J gene TRBJ2-2, with 7 bases fitting TRBD1. V lost 5 bases, J lost 5 bases, and 2 bases stayed unmatched. The CDR3 is 12 residues long. Germline CDR1 DFQATT, CDR2 SNEGSKA (reference sequence). The CDR3 DNA follows: TGCAGTGCTTCAGGGGGAACCGGGGAGCTGTTTTTT. This codes for CSASGGTGELFF.

The V and J genes are TRBV5-6 and TRBJ1-2; D unresolved. The V gene's germline CDR1 is SGHDT and CDR2 YYEEEE. The V end lost 2 bases, the J end lost 4 bases, and 12 bases lay between the germline ends. CDR3 size: 14 residues. CDR3: CASSLDTRAYGYTF. For the CDR3, the DNA is TGTGCCAGCAGCTTAGATACTCGGGCCTATGGCTACACCTTC.

This sequence joins TRBV10-3 and TRBJ1-6; 7 bases fit TRBD1. The J segment lost 6 bases and the V segment lost 2 bases, leaving 1 base of the junction unmatched. Germline V gene lookup returns CDR1 ENHRY and CDR2 SYGVKD. The CDR3 has 14 residues. CDR3 DNA sequence: TGTGCCATCAGTGAGGGGGACAGTAATTCACCCCTCCACTTT. This sequence encodes CAISEGDSNSPLHF.

The chain carries TRBV12-5 and TRBJ1-2; tentative D call: TRBD1 (5 bases). The CDR3 totals 15 residues. V lost 4 bases and J 3 bases, leaving 15 bases between the germline ends. CDR1 and CDR2 from the germline V gene are LGHNT and FRNRAP. The CDR3: CASGSHGGTDYGYTF. The CDR3 region has the DNA TGTGCTAGTGGTTCCCACGGGGGTACGGACTATGGCTACACCTTC.